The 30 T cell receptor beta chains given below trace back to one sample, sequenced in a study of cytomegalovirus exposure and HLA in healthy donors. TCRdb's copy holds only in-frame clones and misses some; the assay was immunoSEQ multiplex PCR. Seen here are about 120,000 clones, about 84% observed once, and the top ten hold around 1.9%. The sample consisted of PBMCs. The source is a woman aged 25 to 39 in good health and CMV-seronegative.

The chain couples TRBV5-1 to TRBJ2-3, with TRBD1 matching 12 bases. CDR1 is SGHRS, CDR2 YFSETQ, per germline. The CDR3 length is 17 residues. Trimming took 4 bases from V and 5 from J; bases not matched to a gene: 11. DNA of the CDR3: TGCGCCAGCAGCCAGTCGGTTGGGACAGGGGGCAGAGATACGCAGTATTTT. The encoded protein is CASSQSVGTGGRDTQYF.

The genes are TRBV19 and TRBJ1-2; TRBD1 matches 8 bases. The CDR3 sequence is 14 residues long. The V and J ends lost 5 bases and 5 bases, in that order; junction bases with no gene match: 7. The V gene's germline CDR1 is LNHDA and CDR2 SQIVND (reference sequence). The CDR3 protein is CASSPTGAGYGYTF. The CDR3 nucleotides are TGTGCCAGTAGTCCGACAGGGGCAGGGTATGGCTACACCTTC.

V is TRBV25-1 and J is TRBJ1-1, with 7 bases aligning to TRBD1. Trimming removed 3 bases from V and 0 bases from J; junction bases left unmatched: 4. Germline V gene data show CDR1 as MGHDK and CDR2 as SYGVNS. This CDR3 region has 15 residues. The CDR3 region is CASSETGILNTEAFF. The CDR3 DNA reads TGTGCCAGCAGTGAGACAGGGATCTTGAACACTGAAGCTTTCTTT.

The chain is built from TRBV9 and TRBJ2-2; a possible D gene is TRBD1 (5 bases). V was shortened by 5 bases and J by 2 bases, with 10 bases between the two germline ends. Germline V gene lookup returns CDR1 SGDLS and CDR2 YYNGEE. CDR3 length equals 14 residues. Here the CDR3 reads CASRRQSNTGELFF. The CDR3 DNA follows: TGTGCCAGCAGGAGACAGTCCAACACCGGGGAGCTGTTTTTT. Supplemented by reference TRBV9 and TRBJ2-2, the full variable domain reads DSGVTQTPKHLITATGQRVTLRCSPRSGDLSVYWYQQSLDQGLQFLIQYYNGEERAKGNILERFSAQQFPDLHSELNLSSLELGDSALYFCASRRQSNTGELFFGEGSRLTVL.

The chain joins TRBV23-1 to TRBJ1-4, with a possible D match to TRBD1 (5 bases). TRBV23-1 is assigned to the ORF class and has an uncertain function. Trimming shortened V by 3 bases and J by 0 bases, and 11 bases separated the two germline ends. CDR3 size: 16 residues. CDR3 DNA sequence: TGCGCCAGCAGTCAGCAACCACAGGCAACTAATGAAAAACTGTTTTTT. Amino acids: CASSQQPQATNEKLFF.

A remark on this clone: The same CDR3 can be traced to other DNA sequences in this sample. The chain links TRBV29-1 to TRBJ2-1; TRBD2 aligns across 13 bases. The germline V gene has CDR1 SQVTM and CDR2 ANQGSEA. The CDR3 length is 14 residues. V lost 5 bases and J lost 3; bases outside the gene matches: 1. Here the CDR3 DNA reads TGCAGCGTTCGACTAGCGGGGGGCTACAATGAGCAGTTCTTC. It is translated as CSVRLAGGYNEQFF.

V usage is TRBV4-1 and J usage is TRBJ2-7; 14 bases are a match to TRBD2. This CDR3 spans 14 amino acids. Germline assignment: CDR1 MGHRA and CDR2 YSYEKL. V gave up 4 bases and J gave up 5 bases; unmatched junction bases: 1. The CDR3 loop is CASSPGLAGDEQYF. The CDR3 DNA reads TGCGCCAGCAGCCCGGGACTAGCGGGGGACGAGCAGTACTTC.

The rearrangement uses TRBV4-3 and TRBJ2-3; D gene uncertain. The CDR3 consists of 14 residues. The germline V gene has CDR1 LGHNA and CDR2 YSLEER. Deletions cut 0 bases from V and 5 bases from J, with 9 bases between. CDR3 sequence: CASSQEALGDTQYF. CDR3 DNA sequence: TGCGCCAGCAGCCAAGAGGCTCTTGGAGATACGCAGTATTTT.

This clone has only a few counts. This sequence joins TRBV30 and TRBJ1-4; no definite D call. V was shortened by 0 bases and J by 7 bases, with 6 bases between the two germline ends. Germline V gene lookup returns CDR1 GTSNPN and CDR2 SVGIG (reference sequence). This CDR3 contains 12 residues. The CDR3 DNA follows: TGTGCCTGGAGTGTACTAGGTGAAAAACTGTTTTTT. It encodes CAWSVLGEKLFF.

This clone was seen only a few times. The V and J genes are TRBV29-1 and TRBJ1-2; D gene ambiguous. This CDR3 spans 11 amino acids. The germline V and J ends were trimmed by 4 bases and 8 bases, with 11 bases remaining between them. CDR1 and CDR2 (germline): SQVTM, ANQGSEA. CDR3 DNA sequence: TGCAGCGTTGTGGAGGGTGGAGGCTACACCTTC. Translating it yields CSVVEGGGYTF.

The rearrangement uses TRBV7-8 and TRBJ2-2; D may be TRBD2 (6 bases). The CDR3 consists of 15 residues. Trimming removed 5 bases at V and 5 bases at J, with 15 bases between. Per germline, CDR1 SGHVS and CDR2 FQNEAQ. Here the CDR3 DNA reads TGTGCCAGCAGCCCTCGGAGGGAGGCTACCGGGGAGCTGTTTTTT. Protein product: CASSPRREATGELFF.

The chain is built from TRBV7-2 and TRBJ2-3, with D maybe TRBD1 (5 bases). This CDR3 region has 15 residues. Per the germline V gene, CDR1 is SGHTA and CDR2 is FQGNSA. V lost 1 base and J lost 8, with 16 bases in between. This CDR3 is CASSLGWAGLATQYF. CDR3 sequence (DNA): TGTGCCAGCAGCTTAGGATGGGCAGGGTTAGCTACGCAGTATTTT.

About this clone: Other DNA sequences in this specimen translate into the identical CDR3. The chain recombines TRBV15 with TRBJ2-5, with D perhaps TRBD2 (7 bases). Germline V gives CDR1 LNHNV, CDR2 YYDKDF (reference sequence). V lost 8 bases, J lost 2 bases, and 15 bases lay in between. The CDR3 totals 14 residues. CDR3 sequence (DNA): TGTGCCACCTCACTAGGGGGGGGGCAAGAGACCCAGTACTTC. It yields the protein CATSLGGGQETQYF.

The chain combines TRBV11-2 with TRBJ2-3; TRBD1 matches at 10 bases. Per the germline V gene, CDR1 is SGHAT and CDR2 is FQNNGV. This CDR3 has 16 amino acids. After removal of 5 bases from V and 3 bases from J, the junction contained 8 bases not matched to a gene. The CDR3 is CASSTRQGAPTDTQYF. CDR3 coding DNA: TGTGCCAGCAGCACCCGACAGGGGGCGCCTACAGATACGCAGTATTTT.

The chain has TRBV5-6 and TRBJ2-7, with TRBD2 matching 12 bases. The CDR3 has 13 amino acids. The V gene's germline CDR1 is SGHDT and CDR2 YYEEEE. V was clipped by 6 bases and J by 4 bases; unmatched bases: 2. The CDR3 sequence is CASKGTSGYEQYF. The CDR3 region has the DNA TGTGCCAGCAAGGGGACTAGCGGGTACGAGCAGTACTTC.

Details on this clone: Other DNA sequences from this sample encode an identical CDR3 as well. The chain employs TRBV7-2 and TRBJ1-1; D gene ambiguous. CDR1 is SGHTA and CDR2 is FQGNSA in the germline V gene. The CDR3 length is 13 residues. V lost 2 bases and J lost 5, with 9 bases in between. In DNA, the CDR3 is TGTGCCAGCAGCTTAACGCCCAGGACTGAAGCTTTCTTT. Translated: CASSLTPRTEAFF.

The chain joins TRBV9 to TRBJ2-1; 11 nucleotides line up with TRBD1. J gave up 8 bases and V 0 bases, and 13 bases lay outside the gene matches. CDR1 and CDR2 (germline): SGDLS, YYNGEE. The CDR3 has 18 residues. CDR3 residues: CASSVAFSGDRGRDEQFF. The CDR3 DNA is TGTGCCAGCAGCGTAGCCTTCTCTGGGGACAGGGGGAGGGATGAGCAGTTCTTC.

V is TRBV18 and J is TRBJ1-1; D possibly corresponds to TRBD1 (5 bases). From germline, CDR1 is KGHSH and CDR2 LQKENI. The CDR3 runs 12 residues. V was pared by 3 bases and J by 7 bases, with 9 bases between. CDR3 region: CASSPIRDEAFF. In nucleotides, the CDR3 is TGTGCCAGCTCACCGATCAGGGATGAAGCTTTCTTT.

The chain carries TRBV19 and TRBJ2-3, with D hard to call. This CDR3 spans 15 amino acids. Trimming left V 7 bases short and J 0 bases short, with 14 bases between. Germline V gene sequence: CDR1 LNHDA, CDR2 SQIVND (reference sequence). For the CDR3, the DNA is TGTGCCAGTACTCTCCGTGGCCCTAGCACAGATACGCAGTATTTT. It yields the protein CASTLRGPSTDTQYF.

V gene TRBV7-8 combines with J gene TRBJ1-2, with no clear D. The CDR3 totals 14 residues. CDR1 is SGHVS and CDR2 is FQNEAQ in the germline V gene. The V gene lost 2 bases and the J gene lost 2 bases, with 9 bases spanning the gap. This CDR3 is CASSLLGLNYGYTF. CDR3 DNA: TGTGCCAGCAGCTTACTTGGACTGAACTATGGCTACACCTTC.

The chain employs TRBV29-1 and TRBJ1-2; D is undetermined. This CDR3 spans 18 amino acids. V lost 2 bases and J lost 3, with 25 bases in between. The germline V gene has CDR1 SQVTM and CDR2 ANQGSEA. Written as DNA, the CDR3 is TGCAGCGTTGAAACCTACCCCTTGGGCGGCGGGTGGGACTATGGCTACACCTTC. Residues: CSVETYPLGGGWDYGYTF.

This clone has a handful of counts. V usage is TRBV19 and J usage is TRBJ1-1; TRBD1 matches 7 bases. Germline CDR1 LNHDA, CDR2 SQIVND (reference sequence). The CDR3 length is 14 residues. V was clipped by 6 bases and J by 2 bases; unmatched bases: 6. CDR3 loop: CASRARDRNTEAFF. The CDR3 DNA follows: TGTGCCAGTAGAGCCCGGGACAGAAACACTGAAGCTTTCTTT.

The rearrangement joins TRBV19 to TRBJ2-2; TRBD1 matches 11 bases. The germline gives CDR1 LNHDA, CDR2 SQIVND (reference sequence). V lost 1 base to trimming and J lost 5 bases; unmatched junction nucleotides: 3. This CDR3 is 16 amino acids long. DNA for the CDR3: TGTGCCAGTAGTATAGCGGGGACAGGGGGAACCGGGGAGCTGTTTTTT. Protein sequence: CASSIAGTGGTGELFF.

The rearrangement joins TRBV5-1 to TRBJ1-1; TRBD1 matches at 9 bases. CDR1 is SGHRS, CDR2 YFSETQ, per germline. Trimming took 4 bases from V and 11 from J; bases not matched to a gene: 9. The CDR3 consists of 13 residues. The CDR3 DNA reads TGCGCCAGCAGCGTGGGGTGGGACAGGGACGCTTTCTTT. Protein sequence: CASSVGWDRDAFF.

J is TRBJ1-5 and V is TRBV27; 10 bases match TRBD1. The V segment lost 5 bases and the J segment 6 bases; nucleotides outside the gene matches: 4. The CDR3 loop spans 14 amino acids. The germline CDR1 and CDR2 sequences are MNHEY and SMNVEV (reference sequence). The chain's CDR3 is CASSPGTGVQPQHF. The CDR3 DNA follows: TGTGCCAGCAGTCCCGGGACAGGGGTTCAGCCCCAGCATTTT.

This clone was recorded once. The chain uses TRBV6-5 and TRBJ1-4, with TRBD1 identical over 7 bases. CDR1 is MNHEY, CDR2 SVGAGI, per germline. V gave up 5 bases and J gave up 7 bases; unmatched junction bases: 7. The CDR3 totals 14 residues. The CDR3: CASSLTGDGEKLFF. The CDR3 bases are TGTGCCAGCAGTCTTACAGGGGATGGTGAAAAACTGTTTTTT.

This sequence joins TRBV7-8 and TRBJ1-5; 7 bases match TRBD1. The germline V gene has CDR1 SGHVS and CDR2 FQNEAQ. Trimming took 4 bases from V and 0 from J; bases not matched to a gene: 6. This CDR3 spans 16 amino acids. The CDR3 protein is CASSSTGQYSNQPQHF. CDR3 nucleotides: TGTGCCAGCAGCTCGACGGGACAGTATAGCAATCAGCCCCAGCATTTT.

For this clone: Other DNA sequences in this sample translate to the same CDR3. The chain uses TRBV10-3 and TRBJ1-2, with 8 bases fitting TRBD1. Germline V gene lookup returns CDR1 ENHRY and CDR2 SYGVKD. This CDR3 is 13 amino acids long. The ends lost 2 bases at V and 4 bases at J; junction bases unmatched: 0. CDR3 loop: CAISEGQGYGYTF. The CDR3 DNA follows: TGTGCCATCAGTGAGGGACAGGGCTATGGCTACACCTTC.

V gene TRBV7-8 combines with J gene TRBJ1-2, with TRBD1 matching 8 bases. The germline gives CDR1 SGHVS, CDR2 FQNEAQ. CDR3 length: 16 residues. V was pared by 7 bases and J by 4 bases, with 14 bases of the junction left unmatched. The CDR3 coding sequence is TGTGCCAGCACCAAATCTAACGGACAGGGCATCTATGGCTACACCTTC. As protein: CASTKSNGQGIYGYTF.

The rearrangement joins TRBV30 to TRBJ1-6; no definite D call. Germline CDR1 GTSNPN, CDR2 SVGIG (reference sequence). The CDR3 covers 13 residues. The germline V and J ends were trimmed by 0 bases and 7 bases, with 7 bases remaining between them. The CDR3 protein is CAWSVKPNSPLHF. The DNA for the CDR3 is TGTGCCTGGAGTGTAAAGCCAAATTCACCCCTCCACTTT.